This T cell receptor beta chain derives from a study of CD8 T cells in ankylosing spondylitis. Each TCR beta library was made by quantitative 5'-RACE that incorporated molecular barcodes. From the 5' RACE reads, TCRdb called clonotypes with MiXCR, one entry per CDR3 protein. The data contain some 840,000 distinct CDR3 sequences, approximately 10% of them singletons. To note about this clonotype: Antigen unknown.

Points from the study as a whole: Prior work had noted some motif variants in reactive arthritis blood and synovial fluid. Ankylosing spondylitis blood seemed to carry a telltale TCR beta motif made of eight highly homologous variants. Significant enrichment of disease-linked clones was reportedly seen in matched ankylosing spondylitis synovial fluid. Disease-linked clones had a CD8+ phenotype and relatively low frequency in peripheral blood.

The V and J ends lost 1 base and 8 bases, in that order; junction bases with no gene match: 8. This CDR3 spans 14 amino acids. Looked up from germline, CDR1 is DFQATT and CDR2 is SNEGSKA (reference sequence). The chain links TRBV20-1 to TRBJ1-2; 9 bases map to TRBD1. Input material: blood, either unsorted or a sorted T cell fraction (not recorded which). The sequence derives from a male donor with ankylosing spondylitis. CDR3 nucleotide sequence: TGCAGTGCTAGAGTCCTACAGGGGGCGGGAGGCTACACCTTC. Amino acid sequence: CSARVLQGAGGYTF.